A single T cell receptor (beta chain) is shown here with its context. Its antigen is not known. This entry belongs to a study of monozygotic twins with inflammatory bowel disease. Findings and limits, study-wide: Especially with disease activity, IBD patients had fewer clonotypes in common with others than healthy twins did. Diversity of TCRbeta measured by inverse Simpson was lower in IBD patients than in healthy co-twins.

CDR3 size: 20 residues. Germline-derived CDR1 and CDR2 are KGHDR and SFDVKD. Added by template switching were UMIs that each held a 6-nucleotide sample barcode. For each CDR3 protein, TCRdb gives one entry from its re-call of the 5' RACE reads, without DNA. The sample shows a few hundred thousand distinct CDR3 sequences, and 2% to 3% sits with its ten largest clones. Material: blood. The gene calls are TRBV24-1 and TRBJ1-1; TCRdb reports TRBD1, a call that lacks DNA to check it against. This sequence originates from a human donor with ulcerative colitis or Crohn's disease, or a healthy co-twin of an affected twin (not recorded which). The CDR3 sequence is CATSDPPIGDRQAPSTEAFF.